These 27 T cell receptor beta chains came from one sample sequenced in a study of cytomegalovirus exposure and HLA in healthy donors. Repertoires were generated with immunoSEQ multiplex PCR, while TCRdb's copy carries only in-frame clones and drops some. The sample lists hundreds of thousands of clones, just over 85% occurring once. Material: PBMCs. These receptors were collected from a woman under 30 in good health and CMV-seronegative.

The V and J genes are TRBV7-8 and TRBJ1-1; D uncertain. The V and J ends lost 6 bases and 5 bases respectively, with 10 bases between them. Germline CDR1 reads SGHVS; CDR2 reads FQNEAQ. The CDR3 has 12 amino acids. The CDR3 coding sequence is TGTGCCAGCAGAACCGGGGTTACTGAAGCTTTCTTT. This encodes CASRTGVTEAFF.

CDR3 amino acids: CSVFGQGATEAFF. CDR3 coding DNA: TGCAGCGTTTTTGGACAGGGGGCCACTGAAGCTTTCTTT. The J gene is TRBJ1-1, the V gene TRBV29-1; TRBD1 aligns across 11 bases. V trimming: 5 bases; J trimming: 4 bases; junction bases outside the gene matches: 3. Germline-derived CDR1 and CDR2 are SQVTM and ANQGSEA. This CDR3 has 13 amino acids.

The J gene is TRBJ2-5, the V gene TRBV7-9; D might be TRBD1 (6 bases). Germline V gives CDR1 SEHNR, CDR2 FQNEAQ (reference sequence). The CDR3 is 13 amino acids. Trimming removed 5 bases from V and 2 bases from J, with 9 bases in between. The CDR3 spells CASSIQGQETQYF. The CDR3 nucleotides are TGTGCCAGCAGCATACAGGGTCAAGAGACCCAGTACTTC.

The V gene is TRBV5-1, the J gene TRBJ1-2, with D perhaps matching TRBD1 (5 bases). Germline V gives CDR1 SGHRS, CDR2 YFSETQ. V was trimmed by 2 bases and J by 4 bases, leaving 9 bases between them. This CDR3 region has 13 residues. The CDR3 sequence is CASSLKGSYGYTF. The CDR3 DNA reads as TGCGCCAGCAGCTTAAAGGGGTCCTATGGCTACACCTTC.

J is TRBJ1-2 and V is TRBV2, with D perhaps TRBD1 (6 bases). Germline CDR1 and CDR2: SNHLY and FYNNEI. This CDR3 has 16 residues. V was cut by 6 bases and J by 4 bases, with 21 bases left in between. The CDR3 nucleotides read TGTGCCAGCAGCGTTCCTATCAGGGGAACAGGCTATGGCTACACCTTC. Translated, it gives CASSVPIRGTGYGYTF. Combining the CDR3 with reference TRBV2 and TRBJ1-2 gives the whole variable domain EPEVTQTPSHQVTQMGQEVILRCVPISNHLYFYWYRQILGQKVEFLVSFYNNEISEKSEIFDDQFSVERPDGSNFTLKIRSTKLEDSAMYFCASSVPIRGTGYGYTFGSGTRLTVV.

The V gene is TRBV6-1, the J gene TRBJ1-2; 10 nucleotides agree with TRBD1. The germline gives CDR1 MNHNS, CDR2 SASEGT. The CDR3 is 15 residues long. After removal of 2 bases from V and 2 bases from J, the junction contained 2 bases not matched to a gene. The CDR3 sequence is CASSELGQGNYGYTF. CDR3 DNA: TGTGCCAGCAGTGAACTGGGACAGGGGAACTATGGCTACACCTTC.

This chain links TRBV5-1 with TRBJ1-6; 10 bases fit TRBD1. J gave up 10 bases and V 3 bases, and 13 bases lay outside the gene matches. The CDR3 spans 17 residues. Germline CDR1 is SGHRS and CDR2 is YFSETQ. The CDR3, as DNA: TGCGCCAGCAGCTCTCTACTCCTCGGGACAGGGGACTCACCCCTCCACTTT. Amino acids: CASSSLLLGTGDSPLHF. The whole variable domain, remainder taken from reference TRBV5-1 and TRBJ1-6, is KAGVTQTPRYLIKTRGQQVTLSCSPISGHRSVSWYQQTPGQGLQFLFEYFSETQRNKGNFPGRFSGRQFSNSRSEMNVSTLELGDSALYLCASSSLLLGTGDSPLHFGNGTRLTVT.

The chain couples TRBV13 to TRBJ1-4; TRBD1 agrees at 7 bases. CDR1 is PRHDT, CDR2 FYEKMQ, per germline (reference sequence). The CDR3 extends over 19 amino acids. V gave up 2 bases and J gave up 3 bases; unmatched junction bases: 15. CDR3 bases: TGTGCCAGCAGCTTAAGGGGACAGCCAACAAACGCCGCTAATGAAAAACTGTTTTTT. Translated: CASSLRGQPTNAANEKLFF.

This clone has only a few counts. This chain uses TRBV28 with TRBJ1-5; 8 bases are shared with TRBD1. CDR1 and CDR2 (germline): MDHEN, SYDVKM. This CDR3 is 13 amino acids long. V lost 6 bases to trimming and J lost 7 bases; unmatched junction nucleotides: 5. The DNA for the CDR3 is TGTGCCAGCAGACCGACAGGGGTACAGCCCCAGCATTTT. It encodes CASRPTGVQPQHF. The complete variable domain, with remaining parts taken from reference TRBV28 and TRBJ1-5, reads DVKVTQSSRYLVKRTGEKVFLECVQDMDHENMFWYRQDPGLGLRLIYFSYDVKMKEKGDIPEGYSVSREKKERFSLILESASTNQTSMYLCASRPTGVQPQHFGDGTRLSIL.

A note on this clone: A junction boundary mismatches the germline segment, possibly from a read error. V usage is TRBV28 and J usage is TRBJ1-2; maybe TRBD1 (6 bases). The CDR3 totals 12 residues. Germline CDR1 is MDHEN and CDR2 is SYDVKM. The CDR3 sequence: CASSLERTVGFF. CDR3 in DNA: TGTGCCAGCAGCCTCGAACGGACAGTTGGATTCTTC.

The rearrangement uses TRBV2 and TRBJ2-5; a weak D match, TRBD2 (6 bases). The V end lost 8 bases, the J end lost 5 bases, and 18 bases lay between the germline ends. CDR1 and CDR2 from the germline V gene are SNHLY and FYNNEI. CDR3 length: 14 residues. The CDR3 coding sequence is TGTGCCAGCCGCCCTAGCGCCCGAGCGGAGACCCAGTACTTC. Protein product: CASRPSARAETQYF.

CDR3 sequence reads: CASSLDGPSGITDTQYF. Written as DNA, the CDR3 is TGTGCCAGCAGCTTAGACGGGCCTAGCGGGATCACAGATACGCAGTATTTT. The J gene is TRBJ2-3, the V gene TRBV7-3; 9 nucleotides line up with TRBD2. Trimming cost V 2 bases and J 2 bases; bases outside gene matches: 8. Germline CDR1 and CDR2: SGHTA and FQGTGA. The CDR3 runs 17 residues.

The V gene is TRBV19, the J gene TRBJ2-7, with D possibly matching TRBD2 (5 bases). The germline V gene has CDR1 LNHDA and CDR2 SQIVND (reference sequence). The CDR3 has 15 amino acids. V was shortened by 5 bases and J by 2 bases, with 16 bases between the two germline ends. CDR3 region: CASSPYWTGTYEQYF. The CDR3 coding sequence is TGTGCCAGTAGTCCCTACTGGACGGGAACCTACGAGCAGTACTTC.

The chain combines TRBV6-1 with TRBJ2-7, with 9 nucleotides matching TRBD1. Germline V gene data show CDR1 as MNHNS and CDR2 as SASEGT. CDR3 length equals 15 residues. Trimming took 4 bases from V and 2 from J; bases not matched to a gene: 6. The CDR3 spells CASSALGTGTYEQYF. The CDR3 DNA follows: TGTGCCAGCAGTGCCCTAGGGACAGGGACCTACGAGCAGTACTTC.

The V call is TRBV9, the J call TRBJ2-7, with a possible D match to TRBD1 (6 bases). This CDR3 is 16 amino acids long. The V gene's germline CDR1 is SGDLS and CDR2 YYNGEE. V lost 3 bases and J 1 base, leaving 17 bases between the germline ends. Here the CDR3 reads CASSAAPGAPSYEQYF. CDR3 DNA: TGTGCCAGCAGCGCCGCGCCAGGGGCCCCGTCCTACGAGCAGTACTTC.

This rearrangement joins TRBV28 to TRBJ2-7; D unclear. V lost 4 bases, J lost 5 bases, and 18 bases lay in between. Germline assignment: CDR1 MDHEN and CDR2 SYDVKM. The CDR3 extends over 15 amino acids. CDR3 amino acids: CASSSPTSVADEQYF. Written as DNA, the CDR3 is TGTGCCAGCAGTTCGCCGACCTCAGTGGCGGACGAGCAGTACTTC.

CDR3 in amino acids: CASSLTSGSGNEQFF. The DNA of the CDR3 is TGTGCCAGCTCCCTGACTAGCGGGAGTGGGAATGAGCAGTTCTTC. This chain links TRBV5-4 with TRBJ2-1; 12 positions match TRBD2. V was clipped by 7 bases and J by 7 bases; unmatched bases: 9. Germline V gene data show CDR1 as SGHNT and CDR2 as YYREEE (reference sequence). The CDR3 sequence is 15 residues long. Full variable domain (remainder filled in from reference TRBV5-4 and TRBJ2-1): ETGVTQSPTHLIKTRGQQVTLRCSSQSGHNTVSWYQQALGQGPQFIFQYYREEENGRGNFPPRFSGLQFPNYSSELNVNALELDDSALYLCASSLTSGSGNEQFFGPGTRLTVL.

The chain carries TRBV4-1 and TRBJ2-3; weak D call: TRBD1 (5 bases). V lost 2 bases, J lost 4 bases, and 13 bases lay in between. Germline CDR1 reads MGHRA; CDR2 reads YSYEKL. This CDR3 is 15 amino acids long. This chain's CDR3 is CASSQSVQGPDTQYF. CDR3 nucleotides: TGCGCCAGCAGCCAAAGTGTCCAGGGTCCAGATACGCAGTATTTT.

Only one count was recorded for this clone. CDR3 residues: CASSPRREKGEQYF. The CDR3 DNA reads as TGTGCCAGCAGCCCCCGGCGGGAGAAGGGCGAGCAGTACTTC. The chain carries TRBV7-8 and TRBJ2-7; 7 bases match TRBD2. CDR1 SGHVS and CDR2 FQNEAQ come from the germline V gene. The CDR3 has 14 residues. Trimming took 5 bases from V and 6 from J; bases not matched to a gene: 10. The entire variable domain, with the rest obtained from reference TRBV7-8 and TRBJ2-7, is as follows: GAGVSQSPRYKVAKRGQDVALRCDPISGHVSLFWYQQALGQGPEFLTYFQNEAQLDKSGLPSDRFFAERPEGSVSTLKIQRTQQEDSAVYLCASSPRREKGEQYFGPGTRLTVT.

V and J are TRBV11-2 and TRBJ2-7, with TRBD2 matching 8 bases. V lost 3 bases and J lost 5; bases outside the gene matches: 9. CDR3 length equals 15 residues. Germline CDR1 is SGHAT and CDR2 is FQNNGV. The CDR3 loop is CASSLTGTRAHEQYF. The DNA for the CDR3 is TGTGCCAGCAGCTTGACCGGGACTAGGGCCCACGAGCAGTACTTC.

V is TRBV28 and J is TRBJ2-1; 7 nucleotides line up with TRBD1. V dropped 7 bases and J dropped 4; count of bases not matched to a gene: 7. Germline V gene lookup returns CDR1 MDHEN and CDR2 SYDVKM. CDR3 length equals 14 residues. The CDR3 here is CASTDRVSYNEQFF. The CDR3, as DNA: TGTGCCAGCACCGACAGGGTCTCGTACAATGAGCAGTTCTTC.

This chain links TRBV6-1 with TRBJ1-1; D is unresolved. The CDR3 length is 15 residues. The ends were cut back, 5 bases at V and 5 bases at J, with 18 bases in the middle. In germline, CDR1 is MNHNS, CDR2 SASEGT. The CDR3 here is CASSRTVWTGTEAFF. The CDR3, as DNA: TGTGCCAGCAGTCGAACGGTCTGGACGGGGACTGAAGCTTTCTTT.

The chain uses TRBV5-1 and TRBJ1-6, with 10 bases lining up with TRBD1. The CDR3 runs 16 residues. Germline CDR1 reads SGHRS; CDR2 reads YFSETQ. V lost 2 bases and J lost 10; bases outside the gene matches: 9. The chain's CDR3 is CASSLTGQGTVSPLHF. The CDR3 DNA sequence: TGCGCCAGCAGCTTAACGGGACAGGGGACGGTATCACCCCTCCACTTT.

J is TRBJ2-7 and V is TRBV5-1, with a weak D call TRBD2 (5 bases). V gave up 1 base and J gave up 6 bases, with 14 bases separating them. In germline, CDR1 is SGHRS, CDR2 YFSETQ. The CDR3 has 14 residues. Here the CDR3 DNA reads TGCGCCAGCAGCTTGACCGGGGTGGAGCGCGAGCAGTACTTC. Translating gives CASSLTGVEREQYF.

The genes are TRBV5-6 and TRBJ1-1; D call uncertain. Between the trimmed V and J ends, which lost 2 bases and 0 bases, there was a span of 14 bases. Per germline, CDR1 SGHDT and CDR2 YYEEEE. This CDR3 region has 16 residues. For the CDR3, the DNA is TGTGCCAGCAGCTTTGTGCGGGGAATAATGAACACTGAAGCTTTCTTT. It is translated as CASSFVRGIMNTEAFF.

This rearrangement joins TRBV30 to TRBJ1-1; 7 nucleotides align to TRBD1. The J segment lost 0 bases and the V segment lost 0 bases, leaving 4 bases of the junction unmatched. Germline V gene lookup returns CDR1 GTSNPN and CDR2 SVGIG (reference sequence). CDR3 length: 15 residues. The CDR3 is CAWSVTGTVNTEAFF. The CDR3 DNA reads as TGTGCCTGGAGTGTTACCGGGACAGTGAACACTGAAGCTTTCTTT.

J is TRBJ1-3 and V is TRBV28, with D perhaps TRBD1 (5 bases). The CDR3 has 14 residues. Germline V gene sequence: CDR1 MDHEN, CDR2 SYDVKM. The ends were cut back, 4 bases at V and 5 bases at J, with 12 bases in the middle. CDR3 amino acids: CASSSWTQRNTIYF. The CDR3 DNA reads TGTGCCAGCAGTTCGTGGACACAGCGAAACACCATATATTTT. Using reference TRBV28 and TRBJ1-3 for the parts outside the CDR3, the full variable domain is DVKVTQSSRYLVKRTGEKVFLECVQDMDHENMFWYRQDPGLGLRLIYFSYDVKMKEKGDIPEGYSVSREKKERFSLILESASTNQTSMYLCASSSWTQRNTIYFGEGSWLTVV.